The present entry profiles one TCR beta chain with its context. The antigen remains undetermined. CDR1 is SNHLY and CDR2 is FYNNEI in the germline V gene. Between the trimmed V and J ends, which lost 6 bases and 1 base, there was a span of 22 bases. This CDR3 region has 19 residues. This entry comes from a study of shared clonotypes between healthy human individuals. Broader study findings: Among the subsets, naive ones generally showed larger estimated richness than memory ones.

The method was immunoSEQ multiplex PCR; TCRdb's version includes in-frame clones alone and lacks a portion of them. The repertoire holds over a million clones, with 75% to 80% as singletons. Material: memory CD4+ T cells from PBMCs. Subset here: CD45RA-negative fraction. The V and J genes are TRBV2 and TRBJ2-6; TRBD1 might be the D (6 bases). This TCR came from a man between 18 and 29 years old in good health. Some clones in this sample may be carry-over from other donors' samples. The CDR3, as DNA: TGTGCCAGCAGCGGAAGTGGTGACAGGCTTATATCTGGGGCCAACGTCCTGACTTTC. Translation gives CASSGSGDRLISGANVLTF. The full variable domain, its missing parts supplied by reference TRBV2 and TRBJ2-6, is EPEVTQTPSHQVTQMGQEVILRCVPISNHLYFYWYRQILGQKVEFLVSFYNNEISEKSEIFDDQFSVERPDGSNFTLKIRSTKLEDSAMYFCASSGSGDRLISGANVLTFGAGSRLTVL.